This T cell receptor (beta chain) was observed in a study of naive and memory T cell subsets. Findings and caveats of the study: This RNA-based method may be sensitive to activation-related transcript changes.

A UMI-containing oligonucleotide was joined by 3' ligation to the TCR cDNA template. Whole-blood samples were less than 3 ml of peripheral blood from healthy adult volunteers. Reverse transcription used DNase-treated unsorted total RNA, aiming for roughly 1 to 1,100 ng. The V segment lost 2 bases and the J segment 2 bases; nucleotides outside the gene matches: 14. The CDR3 is made up of 19 amino acids. CDR1 and CDR2 from the germline V gene are MNHEY and SVGAGI. Amplification of ligated cDNA took four PCR rounds with SP2 and nested alpha and beta constant primers. Reverse transcription of blood and skin TCR RNA was primed at alpha and beta constant regions. TCRdb analysed the 5' RACE reads with MiXCR anew, one entry per CDR3 protein. In the table there are roughly 48,000 distinct CDR3 sequences, over 3.5% of which are singletons. This clonotype was seen at least ten times. The antigen remains unidentified.

The chain employs TRBV6-5 and TRBJ2-1; 8 positions match TRBD2. The clonotype originates from a female donor in good health. The CDR3 sequence is CASSYRVGRASWPYNEQFF. CDR3 bases: TGTGCCAGCAGTTACCGGGTCGGGAGGGCCTCGTGGCCCTACAATGAGCAGTTCTTC.